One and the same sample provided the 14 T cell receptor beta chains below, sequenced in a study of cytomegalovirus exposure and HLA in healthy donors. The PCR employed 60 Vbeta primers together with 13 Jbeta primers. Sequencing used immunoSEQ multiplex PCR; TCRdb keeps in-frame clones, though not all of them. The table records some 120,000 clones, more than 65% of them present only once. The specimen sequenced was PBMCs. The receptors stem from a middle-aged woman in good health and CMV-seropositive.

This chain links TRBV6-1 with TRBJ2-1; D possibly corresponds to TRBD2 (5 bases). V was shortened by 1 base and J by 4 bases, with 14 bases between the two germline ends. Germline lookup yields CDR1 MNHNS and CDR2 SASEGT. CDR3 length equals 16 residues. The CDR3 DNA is TGTGCCAGCAGTGAAGTCGGGGTCCCCAGATACAATGAGCAGTTCTTC. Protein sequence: CASSEVGVPRYNEQFF.

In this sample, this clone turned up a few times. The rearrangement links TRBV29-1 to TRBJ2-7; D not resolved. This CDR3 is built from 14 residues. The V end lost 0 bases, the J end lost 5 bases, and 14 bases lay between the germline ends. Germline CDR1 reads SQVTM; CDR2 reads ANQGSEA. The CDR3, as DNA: TGCAGCGTTGAAGAGGGTTCGGAGAACGACGAGCAGTACTTC. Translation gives CSVEEGSENDEQYF.

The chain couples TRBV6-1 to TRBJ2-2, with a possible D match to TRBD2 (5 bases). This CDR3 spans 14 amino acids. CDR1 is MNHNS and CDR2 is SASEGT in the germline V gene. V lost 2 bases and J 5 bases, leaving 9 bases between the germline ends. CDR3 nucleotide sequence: TGTGCCAGCAGTGAACTCCTAGCTACCGGGGAGCTGTTTTTT. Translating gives CASSELLATGELFF.

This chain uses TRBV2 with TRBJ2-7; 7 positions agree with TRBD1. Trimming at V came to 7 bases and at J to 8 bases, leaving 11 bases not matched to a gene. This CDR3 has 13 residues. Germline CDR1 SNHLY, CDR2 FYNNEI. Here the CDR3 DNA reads TGTGCCAGCAATCGCGGACAGGTTGCGCAGCAGTACTTC. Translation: CASNRGQVAQQYF.

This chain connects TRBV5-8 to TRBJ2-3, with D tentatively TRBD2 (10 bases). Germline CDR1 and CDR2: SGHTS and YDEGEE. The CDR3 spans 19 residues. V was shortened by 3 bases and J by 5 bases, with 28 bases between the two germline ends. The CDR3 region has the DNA TGTGCCAGCAGCTCCCGGGACAGGGTCGGACTAGCGGCAGGAGATACGCAGTATTTT. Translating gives CASSSRDRVGLAAGDTQYF.

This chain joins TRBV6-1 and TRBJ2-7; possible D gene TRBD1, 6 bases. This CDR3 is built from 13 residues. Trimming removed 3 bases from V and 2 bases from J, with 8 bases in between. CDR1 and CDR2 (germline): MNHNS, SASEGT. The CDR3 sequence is CASSEGTPYEQYF. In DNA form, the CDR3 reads TGTGCCAGCAGTGAGGGGACACCCTACGAGCAGTACTTC.

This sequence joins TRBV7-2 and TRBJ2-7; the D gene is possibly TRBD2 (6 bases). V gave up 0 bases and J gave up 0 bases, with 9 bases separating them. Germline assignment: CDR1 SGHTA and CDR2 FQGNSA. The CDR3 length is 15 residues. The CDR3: CASSLAPGSSYEQYF. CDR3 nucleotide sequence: TGTGCCAGCAGCTTAGCTCCCGGGAGCTCCTACGAGCAGTACTTC.

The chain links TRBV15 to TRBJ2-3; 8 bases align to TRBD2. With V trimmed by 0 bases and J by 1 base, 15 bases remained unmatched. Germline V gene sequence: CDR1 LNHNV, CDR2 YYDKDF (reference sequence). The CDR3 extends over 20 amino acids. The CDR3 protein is CATSRDAATGGRQGTDTQYF. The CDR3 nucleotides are TGTGCCACCAGCAGAGATGCGGCGACTGGCGGGAGGCAGGGCACAGATACGCAGTATTTT. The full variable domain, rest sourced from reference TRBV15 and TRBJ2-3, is DAMVIQNPRYQVTQFGKPVTLSCSQTLNHNVMYWYQQKSSQAPKLLFHYYDKDFNNEADTPDNFQSRRPNTSFCFLDIRSPGLGDTAMYLCATSRDAATGGRQGTDTQYFGPGTRLTVL.

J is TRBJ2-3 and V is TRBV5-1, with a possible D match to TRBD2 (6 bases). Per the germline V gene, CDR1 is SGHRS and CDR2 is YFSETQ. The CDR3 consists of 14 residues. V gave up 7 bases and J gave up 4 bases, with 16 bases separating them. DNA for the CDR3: TGCGCCAGCGATCTAGCGCCCGGGGCAGATACGCAGTATTTT. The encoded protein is CASDLAPGADTQYF.

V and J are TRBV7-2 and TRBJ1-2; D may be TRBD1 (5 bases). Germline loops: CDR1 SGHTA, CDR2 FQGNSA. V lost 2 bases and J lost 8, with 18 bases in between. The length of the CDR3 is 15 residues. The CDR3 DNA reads TGTGCCAGCAGCTTACTACAGGATCGCCCCTGGGGCTACACCTTC. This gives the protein CASSLLQDRPWGYTF.

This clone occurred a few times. The CDR3 DNA reads as TGTGCCAGCTCACCAACGACATCCGGGCGGGACACTGAAGCTTTCTTT. It encodes CASSPTTSGRDTEAFF. V gene TRBV18 combines with J gene TRBJ1-1; unclear D gene. Trimming removed 2 bases from V and 3 bases from J, with 16 bases in between. Looked up from germline, CDR1 is KGHSH and CDR2 is LQKENI. The CDR3 covers 16 residues. The whole variable domain, remainder taken from reference TRBV18 and TRBJ1-1, is NAGVMQNPRHLVRRRGQEARLRCSPMKGHSHVYWYRQLPEEGLKFMVYLQKENIIDESGMPKERFSAEFPKEGPSILRIQQVVRGDSAAYFCASSPTTSGRDTEAFFGQGTRLTVV.

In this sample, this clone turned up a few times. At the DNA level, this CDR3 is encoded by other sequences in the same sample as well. CDR3 sequence reads: CASSPQGQGRNQPQHF. The CDR3, as DNA: TGTGCCAGCTCACCACAGGGACAGGGGCGCAATCAGCCCCAGCATTTT. The J gene is TRBJ1-5, the V gene TRBV18, with 10 bases fitting TRBD1. V gave up 1 base and J gave up 2 bases; unmatched junction bases: 2. CDR1 KGHSH and CDR2 LQKENI come from the germline V gene. The CDR3 loop spans 16 amino acids.

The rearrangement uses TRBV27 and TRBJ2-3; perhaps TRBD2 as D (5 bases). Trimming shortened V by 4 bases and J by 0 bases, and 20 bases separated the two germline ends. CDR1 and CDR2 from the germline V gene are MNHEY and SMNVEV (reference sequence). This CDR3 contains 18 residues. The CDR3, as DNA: TGTGCCAGCAGTTCACTGTACGAGGGCGGTTCTAGCACAGATACGCAGTATTTT. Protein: CASSSLYEGGSSTDTQYF.

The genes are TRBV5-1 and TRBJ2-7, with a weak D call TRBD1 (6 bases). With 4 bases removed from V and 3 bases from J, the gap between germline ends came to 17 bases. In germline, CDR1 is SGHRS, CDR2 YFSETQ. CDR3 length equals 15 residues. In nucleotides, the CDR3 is TGCGCCAGCAGCCAGTATCCTACAGGGAGCTACGAGCAGTACTTC. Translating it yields CASSQYPTGSYEQYF.